A selection of T cell receptor beta chains follows, all from one sample in a study of post-analysis software for immune sequencing data. One entry per CDR3 protein, called by TCRdb with MiXCR from the PCR reads. The table records roughly 400,000 distinct CDR3 sequences, about 39% of them present only once. Material for sequencing was blood. These receptors were collected from a girl aged 2-15 years with multiple sclerosis. CDR3s include the opening cysteine and the closing phenylalanine or tryptophan. A D gene is named only where the DNA matches it firmly. Clone size, where shown, is once, few, many, or a class for clones that have expanded.

>.|TRBJ2-6|TRBV7-2|TRBD1
TGTGCCAGCAGCTCGCCGCTGGACAGGGTAGTGGCTGGGGCCAACGTCCTGACTTTC
CASSSPLDRVVAGANVLTF
>.|TRBJ2-1|TRBV7-9|.
TGTGCCAGCAGTCCCACGAGGCATGAGCAGTTCTTC
CASSPTRHEQFF
>.|TRBJ1-5|TRBV20-1|.
TGCAGTGCTTCCGGACAGAATAGCAATCAGCCCCAGCATTTT
CSASGQNSNQPQHF
>.|TRBJ2-1|TRBV29-1|TRBD1
TGCAGCGTTGAATACGGGACAGGGGAGTCCTACAATGAGCAGTTCTTC
CSVEYGTGESYNEQFF
>few|TRBJ2-7|TRBV27|.
TGTGCCAGCAGCCCAAACATGGGCGAGCAGTACTTC
CASSPNMGEQYF
>few|TRBJ2-6|TRBV10-1|.
TGCGCCAGCTCGAGGGCCGGGGCCAACGTCCTGACTTTC
CASSRAGANVLTF
>few|TRBJ2-1|TRBV20-1|TRBD2
TGCAGTGCTAGAGGGGGACTAGCGGGGAGATACAATGAGCAGTTCTTC
CSARGGLAGRYNEQFF
>.|TRBJ2-1|TRBV11-2|TRBD2
TGTGCCAGCAGCTTAGTTTTTAGAACTAGCGGGACCTACAATGAGCAGTTCTTC
CASSLVFRTSGTYNEQFF
>few|TRBJ2-7|TRBV23-1|.
TGCGCCAGCAGTCAATCCCCCAGGGGACTTCACTACGAGCAGTACTTC
CASSQSPRGLHYEQYF
>few|TRBJ2-7|TRBV15|TRBD1
TGTGCCACCAGCAGAGCCGGGACAGGGGGCGACGAGCAGTACTTC
CATSRAGTGGDEQYF
>.|TRBJ2-1|TRBV3-1|.
TGTGCCAGCAGACCGCGAGGTGCCCGAGGCGATGAGCAGTTCTTC
CASRPRGARGDEQFF
>.|TRBJ2-7|TRBV25-1|.
TGTGCCAGCGGACAGCTTGGAGATTACGAGCAGTACTTC
CASGQLGDYEQYF
>few|TRBJ2-7|TRBV29-1|.
TGCAGCGTCGAAGGCACAACCACCTACGAGCAGTACTTC
CSVEGTTTYEQYF
>few|TRBJ2-7|TRBV15|.
TGTGCCACCAGCAGAGCCCAGGGGGGCTCCTACGAGCAGTACTTC
CATSRAQGGSYEQYF
>.|TRBJ2-5|TRBV20-1|TRBD2
TGCAGTGCTAGACTAGCGGGAGTACATGAGCAGTACTTC
CSARLAGVHEQYF
>.|TRBJ2-3|TRBV12-3/TRBV12-4|.
TGTGCCAGCAGGGAAAGCACAGATACGCAGTATTTT
CASRESTDTQYF
>many|TRBJ2-1|TRBV27|.
TGTGCCAGCAGTTTAGGACAGATTGGGATATACAATGAGCAGTTCTTC
CASSLGQIGIYNEQFF
>few|TRBJ2-3|TRBV5-5|TRBD2
TGTGCCAGCAGCTTTAGCGGGAGGGAGGCCACAGATACGCAGTATTTT
CASSFSGREATDTQYF
>few|TRBJ2-7|TRBV9|TRBD2
TGTGCCAGCAGCGTTAGGGCGGGAGGGCGATACGAGCAGTACTTC
CASSVRAGGRYEQYF
>.|TRBJ2-3|TRBV5-1|TRBD2
TGCGCCAGCAGCGGACTAGCGGGGGGGGCCACAGATACGCAGTATTTT
CASSGLAGGATDTQYF
>few|TRBJ2-7|TRBV13|.
TGTGCCAGCAGCTTACGTCAGGGCCCCACCTACGAGCAGTACTTC
CASSLRQGPTYEQYF
>few|TRBJ1-2|TRBV10-3|TRBD1
TGTGCCATCAGTGCGGACAGGGCCAACTATGGCTACACCTTC
CAISADRANYGYTF
>.|TRBJ1-1|TRBV12-5|.
TGTGCTAGTGGTTTTGGGCCCCACCAGGTGAACACTGAAGCTTTCTTT
CASGFGPHQVNTEAFF
>once|TRBJ1-5|TRBV4-1|.
TGCGCCAGCAGCCAAGTCTTTAGCAATCAGCCCCAGCATTTT
CASSQVFSNQPQHF
>few|TRBJ2-1|TRBV6-1|.
TGTGCCAGCAGAAAGATTGATCACAATGAGCAGTTCTTC
CASRKIDHNEQFF
>.|TRBJ1-5|TRBV7-9|TRBD1
TGTGCCAGCAGCTCGGCCAGGGGGAACAATCAGCCCCAGCATTTT
CASSSARGNNQPQHF
>.|TRBJ2-1|TRBV6-6|.
TGTGCCAGCCTTCCCCAGGGCCGTATCTCCAATGAGCAGTTCTTC
CASLPQGRISNEQFF
>few|TRBJ1-6|TRBV15|.
TGTGCCACCAGCAGAGATGGGCGGGGTGCACCCCTCCACTTT
CATSRDGRGAPLHF
>.|TRBJ2-7|TRBV4-1|.
TGCGCCAGCAGCCAATTTCCATACGGGAGCTCCTACGAGCAGTACTTC
CASSQFPYGSSYEQYF
>.|TRBJ2-3|TRBV28|.
TGTGCCAGCAGTATTTTAGCGGCCCTCACAGATACGCAGTATTTT
CASSILAALTDTQYF
>.|TRBJ2-1|TRBV6-1|.
TGTGCCAGCGGAACACTGAGCTCCTACAATGAGCAGTTCTTC
CASGTLSSYNEQFF
>.|TRBJ1-2|TRBV3-1|.
TGTGCCAGCAGCCCTCTCGGGAGGGGGGTCTATGGCTACACCTTC
CASSPLGRGVYGYTF
>.|TRBJ2-3|TRBV12-3/TRBV12-4|.
TGTGCCAGCAGTCGATCCGGGCCTACGACAGATACGCAGTATTTT
CASSRSGPTTDTQYF
>.|TRBJ2-1|TRBV2|.
TGTGCCAGCAGTGTGGGTAGGTCTGTCAATGAGCAGTTCTTC
CASSVGRSVNEQFF
>few|TRBJ2-1|TRBV13|TRBD1
TGTGCCAGCAGCTTTGTAGGACAGGGTGCATACAATGAGCAGTTCTTC
CASSFVGQGAYNEQFF
>.|TRBJ2-1|TRBV20-1|TRBD1
TGCAGTGCTAGAACCGGGACAGCTGGACATGAGCAGTTATTC
CSARTGTAGHEQLF
>few|TRBJ2-1|TRBV20-1|TRBD2
TGCAGTGCTAGAATCCGGGGGGGCCGAGGGTCCTACAATGAGCAGTTCTTC
CSARIRGGRGSYNEQFF